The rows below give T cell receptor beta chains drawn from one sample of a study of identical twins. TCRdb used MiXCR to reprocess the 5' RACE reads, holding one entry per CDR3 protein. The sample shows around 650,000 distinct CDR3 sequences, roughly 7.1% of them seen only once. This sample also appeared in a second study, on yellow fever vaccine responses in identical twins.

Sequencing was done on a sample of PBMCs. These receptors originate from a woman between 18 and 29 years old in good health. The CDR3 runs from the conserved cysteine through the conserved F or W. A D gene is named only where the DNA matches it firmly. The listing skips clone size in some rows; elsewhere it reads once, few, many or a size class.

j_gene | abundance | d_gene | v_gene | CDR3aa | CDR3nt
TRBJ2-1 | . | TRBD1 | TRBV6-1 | CASSPTWTGGSEQFF | TGTGCCAGCAGCCCCACGTGGACAGGGGGCTCTGAGCAGTTCTTC
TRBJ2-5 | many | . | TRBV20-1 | CSARRETQYF | TGCAGTGCTAGAAGGGAGACCCAGTACTTC
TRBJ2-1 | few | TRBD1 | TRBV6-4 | CASSPGQGAFYNEQFF | TGTGCCAGCAGTCCTGGACAGGGGGCTTTCTACAATGAGCAGTTCTTC
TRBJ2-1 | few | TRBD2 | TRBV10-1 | CASSSTSESYNEQFF | TGCGCCAGCAGTTCGACTAGCGAATCCTACAATGAGCAGTTCTTC
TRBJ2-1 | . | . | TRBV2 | CASSEGLEGYNEQFF | TGTGCCAGCAGTGAGGGTCTAGAGGGTTACAATGAGCAGTTCTTC
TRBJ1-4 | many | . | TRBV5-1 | CASSLGWRVRPATNEKLFF | TGCGCCAGCAGCTTGGGTTGGAGGGTCCGTCCTGCAACTAATGAAAAACTGTTTTTT
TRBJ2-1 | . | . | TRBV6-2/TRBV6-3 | CASSYVVTGRIHNEQFF | TGTGCCAGCAGTTATGTGGTGACAGGTCGTATTCACAATGAGCAGTTCTTC
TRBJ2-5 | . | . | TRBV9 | CASSVDYSQETQYF | TGTGCCAGCAGCGTAGATTACAGCCAAGAGACCCAGTACTTC
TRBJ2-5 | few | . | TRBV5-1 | CASSLGTGTPLGKTQYF | TGCGCCAGCAGCTTGGGGACCGGGACCCCTTTGGGCAAGACCCAGTACTTC
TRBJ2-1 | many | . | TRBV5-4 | CASSLEAGPNEQFF | TGTGCCAGCAGCTTGGAGGCAGGCCCCAATGAGCAGTTCTTC
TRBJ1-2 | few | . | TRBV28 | CASSLPRSGVKFRGYTF | TGTGCCAGCAGTTTACCCCGTTCGGGCGTGAAATTTAGGGGCTACACCTTC
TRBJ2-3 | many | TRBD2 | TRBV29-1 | CSVAGTSGGLVNTDTQYF | TGCAGCGTCGCCGGGACTAGCGGGGGGCTGGTAAATACAGATACGCAGTATTTT
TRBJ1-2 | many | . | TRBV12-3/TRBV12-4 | CASSSTGRLNYGYTF | TGTGCCAGCAGTTCCACGGGACGTCTGAACTATGGCTACACCTTC
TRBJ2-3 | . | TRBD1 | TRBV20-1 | CSAGRQERGRLGDTQYF | TGCAGTGCGGGTAGACAGGAGAGGGGGCGTCTAGGCGATACGCAGTATTTT
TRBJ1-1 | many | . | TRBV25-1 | CASTRSGGTEAFF | TGTGCCAGCACTAGGTCGGGCGGCACTGAAGCTTTCTTT